The 29 T cell receptor beta chains presented below share a single source sample, sequenced in a study of blood T cells in healthy people across ages. For the second PCR, which ran for roughly 6 to 11 cycles, a sample-barcoded 5' primer and a J-beta primer mix were used. MiXCR, applied by TCRdb to the 5' RACE reads, yields one record per CDR3 protein. This table holds some 730,000 distinct CDR3 sequences, 22% found once. Material for sequencing was blood. The source of these receptors is a man between 65 and 80 years old in good health.

The chain couples TRBV29-1 to TRBJ2-7; D tentatively fits TRBD1 or TRBD2 (5 bases each). The DNA end favors TRBJ2-1, so the J call may be wrong. Germline V gives CDR1 SQVTM, CDR2 ANQGSEA. The CDR3 is made up of 11 amino acids. The CDR3 sequence is CSVDGDGTQFF. Here the CDR3 DNA reads TGCAGCGTTGATGGGGACGGTACTCAGTTCTTC.

This clonotype was counted a few times. J is TRBJ2-1 and V is TRBV6-5; no firm D call. The CDR3 length is 13 residues. CDR1 and CDR2 (germline): MNHEY, SVGAGI. Trimming left V 0 bases short and J 10 bases short, with 10 bases between. The CDR3, as DNA: TGTGCCAGCAGTTACTCTAGGTCCCAGGAGCAGTTCTTC. Protein sequence: CASSYSRSQEQFF.

The V and J genes are TRBV5-1 and TRBJ2-3; possibly TRBD1 or TRBD2 for D (5 bases each). V was shortened by 6 bases and J by 0 bases, with 17 bases between the two germline ends. Germline V gene sequence: CDR1 SGHRS, CDR2 YFSETQ. This CDR3 spans 16 amino acids. The CDR3 sequence: CASTAQGEASTDTQYF. CDR3 nucleotides: TGCGCCAGCACTGCTCAGGGAGAGGCTAGCACAGATACGCAGTATTTT.

The rearrangement joins TRBV7-8 to TRBJ2-1; D is undetermined. Near its end, the DNA agrees better with TRBJ2-5, so the J call may be wrong. CDR1 is SGHVS, CDR2 FQNEAQ, per germline. The CDR3 covers 16 residues. CDR3 region: CASSLEVRRARETQYF. CDR3 in DNA: TGTGCCAGCAGCTTAGAAGTCCGCCGGGCTAGGGAGACCCAGTACTTC.

This clonotype was counted a few times. V and J are TRBV6-5 and TRBJ2-5; 7 bases fit TRBD1. The J call is doubtful: the DNA matches TRBJ2-7 better. CDR3 length: 14 residues. From germline, CDR1 is MNHEY and CDR2 SVGAGI. Here the CDR3 DNA reads TGTGCCAGCAGTATCCACAGGGGTAGCTACGAGCAGTACTTC. It specifies CASSIHRGSYEQYF.

This sequence joins TRBV7-6 and TRBJ2-5; 9 bases agree with TRBD2. CDR1 SGHVS and CDR2 FNYEAQ come from the germline V gene. Unmatched junction bases numbered 5, after V lost 1 base and J lost 5 bases. CDR3 size: 15 residues. The CDR3 loop reads CASSLVGTSLETQYF. The CDR3 coding sequence is TGTGCCAGCAGCTTAGTCGGGACTAGCTTGGAGACCCAGTACTTC.

In nucleotides, the CDR3 is TGTGCCAGCAGTTCTGAAGCGGAGGTGAAGACCCAGTACTTC. It is translated as CASSSEAEVKTQYF. V is TRBV6-6 and J is TRBJ2-5, with TRBD2 as a possible D gene (5 bases). This CDR3 contains 14 residues. The ends were cut back, 4 bases at V and 6 bases at J, with 15 bases in the middle. The V gene's germline CDR1 is MNHNY and CDR2 SVGAGI (reference sequence).

The J gene is TRBJ2-1, the V gene TRBV29-1, with a possible D match to TRBD1 (6 bases). The last part of the DNA fits TRBJ2-4 better; the J call may be wrong. CDR1 and CDR2 (germline): SQVTM, ANQGSEA. CDR3 length: 12 amino acids. The CDR3 region is CSVATGFYDQYF. The CDR3 DNA reads as TGCAGCGTTGCGACAGGATTCTACGATCAGTACTTC.

The chain uses TRBV7-3 and TRBJ2-1; possibly TRBD2 for D (6 bases). The V and J ends lost 0 bases and 7 bases respectively, with 16 bases between them. CDR3 length equals 16 residues. Per the germline V gene, CDR1 is SGHTA and CDR2 is FQGTGA. This CDR3 is CASSLTPLSGRNEQFF. Here the CDR3 DNA reads TGTGCCAGCAGCTTAACTCCTCTTTCCGGGAGAAATGAGCAGTTCTTC.

Judged by abundance, this clonotype is medium-sized. This sequence joins TRBV2 and TRBJ2-3; TRBD2 matches at 9 bases. V lost 11 bases and J lost 2; bases outside the gene matches: 8. There are 14 residues in the CDR3. Germline V CDR1 and CDR2: SNHLY, FYNNEI. The CDR3 protein is CACRLAVFTDTQYF. The CDR3 nucleotides are TGTGCCTGTAGACTAGCGGTCTTCACAGATACGCAGTATTTT.

The chain recombines TRBV20-1 with TRBJ1-4, with D tentatively TRBD1 (6 bases). Trimming took off 2 bases at V and 5 bases at J, with 9 bases between the two ends. This CDR3 comprises 13 residues. Looked up from germline, CDR1 is DFQATT and CDR2 is SNEGSKA (reference sequence). The CDR3 DNA reads as TGCAGTGCTAGAAGGGGGAGGAATGAAAAACTGTTTTTT. The encoded protein is CSARRGRNEKLFF.

The V gene is TRBV18, the J gene TRBJ2-4, with D unclear. The CDR3 spans 16 residues. Trimming removed 2 bases from V and 1 base from J, with 12 bases in between. Germline V lookup: CDR1 KGHSH, CDR2 LQKENI. As DNA, the CDR3 is TGTGCCAGCTCACCAAACGTGGTTTTGGCCAAAAACATTCAGTACTTC. Translation: CASSPNVVLAKNIQYF. Complete variable domain (other parts from reference TRBV18 and TRBJ2-4): NAGVMQNPRHLVRRRGQEARLRCSPMKGHSHVYWYRQLPEEGLKFMVYLQKENIIDESGMPKERFSAEFPKEGPSILRIQQVVRGDSAAYFCASSPNVVLAKNIQYFGAGTRLSVL.

This clonotype has just a few counts. This chain links TRBV7-2 with TRBJ2-7; TRBD1 matches at 7 bases. This CDR3 has 15 residues. V was pared by 6 bases and J by 4 bases, with 12 bases of the junction left unmatched. CDR1 and CDR2 from the germline V gene are SGHTA and FQGNSA. CDR3 in DNA: TGTGCCAGCAGGCTACCCGGGACAGTTCCTTACGAGCAGTACTTC. Amino acids: CASRLPGTVPYEQYF.

The rearrangement links TRBV6-5 to TRBJ2-1; 7 bases agree with TRBD2. CDR1 is MNHEY and CDR2 is SVGAGI in the germline V gene. This CDR3 is 15 amino acids long. With 6 bases clipped from V and 2 bases from J, the junction kept 7 bases outside the gene matches. The CDR3 bases are TGTGCCAGCAGCATCACTAGCGCTACCTACAATGAGCAGTTCTTC. Translating it yields CASSITSATYNEQFF.

This clonotype was recorded a few times. The rearrangement uses TRBV24-1 and TRBJ2-1; 9 bases are a match to TRBD2. The trim removed 5 bases at V and 7 bases at J, leaving 8 bases unmatched. This CDR3 region has 15 residues. Per germline, CDR1 KGHDR and CDR2 SFDVKD. The CDR3 reads CATSGPIAGVNEQFF. CDR3 DNA: TGTGCCACCAGTGGACCTATAGCGGGAGTGAATGAGCAGTTCTTC.

With regard to this clonotype: The CDR3 ends on some other residue instead of the conserved phenylalanine or tryptophan, so this is likely a read error. J is TRBJ2-5 and V is TRBV5-1; D might be TRBD2 (6 bases). Germline values: CDR1 SGHRS, CDR2 YFSETQ. This CDR3 has 13 residues. Between the trimmed V and J ends, which lost 0 bases and 4 bases, there was a span of 7 bases. The CDR3 reads CASSLVGGETQYI. The CDR3 bases are TGCGCCAGCAGCTTGGTGGGAGGAGAGACCCAGTACATC.

This clonotype occurred a few times. J is TRBJ2-7 and V is TRBV27; 9 positions agree with TRBD1. The CDR3 length is 14 residues. The J segment lost 6 bases and the V segment lost 5 bases, leaving 8 bases of the junction unmatched. Per germline, CDR1 MNHEY and CDR2 SMNVEV (reference sequence). This chain's CDR3 is CASSAPGQGFEQYF. CDR3 DNA: TGTGCCAGCAGTGCGCCGGGACAGGGATTCGAGCAGTACTTC.

This chain links TRBV11-2 with TRBJ2-4, with unresolved D. This CDR3 region has 11 residues. V lost 5 bases and J lost 9, with 8 bases in between. CDR1 is SGHAT and CDR2 is FQNNGV in the germline V gene. The CDR3 region is CASSGSGIQYF. The CDR3 bases are TGTGCCAGCAGCGGATCAGGCATTCAGTACTTC.

V and J are TRBV11-2 and TRBJ1-1; possible D gene TRBD1, 6 bases. Germline V gene lookup returns CDR1 SGHAT and CDR2 FQNNGV. The germline V and J ends were trimmed by 4 bases and 1 base, with 10 bases remaining between them. This CDR3 has 14 residues. Written as DNA, the CDR3 is TGTGCCAGCAGCTCGACACAGGGGAACACTGAAGCTTTCTTT. It is translated as CASSSTQGNTEAFF.

This clonotype was observed a few times. The DNA for the CDR3 is TGCAGTGCTAGAGTCCCAGGGGGCAACACTGAAGCTTTCTTT. Protein: CSARVPGGNTEAFF. V gene TRBV20-1 combines with J gene TRBJ1-1; 8 positions match TRBD1. Germline trimming cut 1 base from V and 2 bases from J; bases unmatched to any gene: 3. In germline, CDR1 is DFQATT, CDR2 SNEGSKA (reference sequence). The CDR3 length is 14 residues.

The chain carries TRBV12-3 or TRBV12-4 and TRBJ1-2, with D unclear. V lost 2 bases and J 12 bases, leaving 1 base between the germline ends. This CDR3 has 8 amino acids. This CDR3 reads CASSLNTF. In DNA, the CDR3 is TGTGCCAGCAGTTTAAACACCTTC.

This clonotype appeared a single time. The gene calls are TRBV4-3 and TRBJ1-3; D unclear. Trimming left V 4 bases short and J 4 bases short, with 14 bases between. Germline CDR1 LGHNA, CDR2 YSLEER. The CDR3 has 15 amino acids. The CDR3 nucleotides read TGCGCCAGCAGCCGGGTCATCGGAGGGGGAAACACCATATATTTT. It is translated as CASSRVIGGGNTIYF.

This sequence joins TRBV5-1 and TRBJ1-2; D is perhaps TRBD1 (5 bases). CDR3 length: 15 amino acids. V was shortened by 0 bases and J by 2 bases, with 11 bases between the two germline ends. Germline assignment: CDR1 SGHRS and CDR2 YFSETQ. In DNA, the CDR3 is TGCGCCAGCAGCTTGGGTATGGGGCTAAACTATGGCTACACCTTC. It encodes CASSLGMGLNYGYTF.

The sample holds a few counts of this clonotype. V is TRBV4-1 and J is TRBJ2-1; a possible D gene is TRBD2 (6 bases). Germline V gene lookup returns CDR1 MGHRA and CDR2 YSYEKL. CDR3 length: 13 residues. The V end was cut by 0 bases, the J end by 10 bases, with 10 bases between. The CDR3: CASSQDWGVEQFF. CDR3 coding DNA: TGCGCCAGCAGCCAAGATTGGGGGGTGGAGCAGTTCTTC.

The genes are TRBV5-5 and TRBJ2-3, with TRBD2 matching 12 bases. The V segment lost 4 bases and the J segment 2 bases; nucleotides outside the gene matches: 8. There are 17 residues in the CDR3. Germline loops: CDR1 SGHKS, CDR2 YYEKEE (reference sequence). Written as DNA, the CDR3 is TGTGCCAGCAGCCACTACCGACTAGCGGGGGTCACAGATACGCAGTATTTT. The encoded protein is CASSHYRLAGVTDTQYF.

The chain has TRBV9 and TRBJ1-2; the D gene is possibly TRBD1 (6 bases). The germline CDR1 and CDR2 sequences are SGDLS and YYNGEE. The V end was cut by 2 bases, the J end by 3 bases, with 11 bases between. This CDR3 has 14 amino acids. Written as DNA, the CDR3 is TGTGCCAGCAGCGTGGCAGGGGCCCACTATGGCTACACCTTC. Its protein product is CASSVAGAHYGYTF.

The chain has TRBV29-1 and TRBJ1-2; tentative D call: TRBD1 (5 bases). The CDR3 runs to 15 residues. Germline CDR1 is SQVTM and CDR2 is ANQGSEA. Between the trimmed V and J ends, which lost 3 bases and 6 bases, there was a span of 20 bases. CDR3 region: CSVDPREGPPDGYTF. CDR3 DNA sequence: TGCAGCGTTGATCCGAGGGAGGGGCCCCCAGATGGCTACACCTTC.

The J gene is TRBJ1-6, the V gene TRBV7-2, with D perhaps TRBD1 (5 bases). The CDR3 has 14 residues. In germline, CDR1 is SGHTA, CDR2 FQGNSA. Trimming stripped 1 base from V and 8 bases from J, with 9 bases between. CDR3 loop: CASSLEGTYSPLHF. The CDR3, as DNA: TGTGCCAGCAGCTTAGAAGGGACTTATTCACCCCTCCACTTT. Full variable domain (missing parts from reference TRBV7-2 and TRBJ1-6): GAGVSQSPSNKVTEKGKDVELRCDPISGHTALYWYRQSLGQGLEFLIYFQGNSAPDKSGLPSDRFSAERTGGSVSTLTIQRTQQEDSAVYLCASSLEGTYSPLHFGNGTRLTVT.

The chain employs TRBV29-1 and TRBJ1-1; no definite D call. The CDR3 is made up of 13 amino acids. In germline, CDR1 is SQVTM, CDR2 ANQGSEA. Trimming took 4 bases from V and 5 from J, leaving 14 bases between them. In nucleotides, the CDR3 is TGCAGCGTTGTCAGCCCCGTGGGGACTGAAGCTTTCTTT. Its translation: CSVVSPVGTEAFF.